The 17 T cell receptor beta chains below were found in one sample sequenced in a study of T-cell memory formation after mild COVID-19. MiXCR, applied by TCRdb to the 5' RACE reads, yields one record per CDR3 protein. The sample has 300,000 to 350,000 distinct CDR3 sequences, over 11% seen once. The sequenced sample consisted of PBMCs or a T cell subset sorted from them (not recorded which). The receptors here all came from a man aged 18 to 30 who had mild COVID-19 (a few samples of this study predate the infection). Cell type and time point are not known.

This clonotype was counted only a few times. CDR3 protein: CSARAQWSYNEQFF. The DNA of the CDR3 is TGCAGTGCTAGAGCACAGTGGTCCTACAATGAGCAGTTCTTC. V gene TRBV20-1 combines with J gene TRBJ2-1, with D uncertain. CDR1 and CDR2 from the germline V gene are DFQATT and SNEGSKA (reference sequence). The length of the CDR3 is 14 residues. With 1 base removed from V and 1 base from J, the gap between germline ends came to 8 bases.

The genes are TRBV20-1 and TRBJ2-5; possible D gene TRBD1, 7 bases. The germline V and J ends were trimmed by 2 bases and 5 bases, with 15 bases remaining between them. Germline-derived CDR1 and CDR2 are DFQATT and SNEGSKA (reference sequence). The CDR3 totals 14 residues. CDR3 amino acids: CSARSNRGGETQYF. The CDR3 coding sequence is TGCAGTGCTAGATCTAACAGGGGAGGCGAGACCCAGTACTTC.

This clonotype was seen more than once but under ten times. The chain couples TRBV28 to TRBJ2-7, with a tentative D call TRBD1 (5 bases). Trimming shortened V by 7 bases and J by 6 bases, and 13 bases separated the two germline ends. Germline CDR1 MDHEN, CDR2 SYDVKM. The CDR3 length is 12 residues. CDR3: CASTARVGEQYV. The CDR3 DNA is TGTGCCAGCACCGCCAGGGTCGGCGAGCAGTACGTC.

V usage is TRBV3-1 and J usage is TRBJ2-7; D is uncertain. Deletions cut 1 base from V and 6 bases from J, with 13 bases between. In germline, CDR1 is LGHDT, CDR2 YNNKEL (reference sequence). CDR3 length: 14 amino acids. The CDR3 is CASSQGNYLGEQYV. The CDR3 DNA follows: TGTGCCAGCAGCCAAGGTAATTACCTGGGCGAGCAGTACGTC.

V is TRBV20-1 and J is TRBJ1-4; TRBD1 agrees at 7 bases. The CDR3 consists of 17 residues. Germline V lookup: CDR1 DFQATT, CDR2 SNEGSKA (reference sequence). V lost 3 bases to trimming and J lost 7 bases; unmatched junction nucleotides: 17. The CDR3 is CSASTFKSGGSREKLFF. For the CDR3, the DNA is TGCAGTGCTAGTACCTTTAAGTCAGGGGGATCCCGTGAAAAACTGTTTTTT.

This clonotype was seen a handful of times. The V gene is TRBV6-5, the J gene TRBJ2-2, with D possibly matching TRBD2 (6 bases). Looked up from germline, CDR1 is MNHEY and CDR2 is SVGAGI. The CDR3 is 15 residues long. Between the trimmed V and J ends, which lost 8 bases and 0 bases, there was a span of 13 bases. DNA for the CDR3: TGTGCCAGCCGATTAGGGACTGCGAACACCGGGGAGCTGTTTTTT. Translated, it gives CASRLGTANTGELFF.

This clonotype was found a few times. The DNA for the CDR3 is TGTGCCAGTCGCGAGGGGGCATCCCGGGCCCAGTACTTC. This translates into CASREGASRAQYF. The V call is TRBV2, the J call TRBJ2-5; 7 nucleotides match TRBD1. CDR3 size: 13 residues. V shed 9 bases, J shed 9 bases, and the junction held 13 bases outside the gene matches. Germline lookup yields CDR1 SNHLY and CDR2 FYNNEI.

This chain uses TRBV28 with TRBJ2-2; D is ambiguous. This CDR3 contains 15 residues. Germline V lookup: CDR1 MDHEN, CDR2 SYDVKM. V lost 9 bases and J 6 bases, leaving 20 bases between the germline ends. The CDR3: CASTTWANGAGELFF. Here the CDR3 DNA reads TGTGCCAGTACTACCTGGGCAAATGGAGCCGGGGAGCTGTTTTTT.

Ten or more counts support this clonotype. The chain links TRBV24-1 to TRBJ2-2; D not certain. Per the germline V gene, CDR1 is KGHDR and CDR2 is SFDVKD. This CDR3 comprises 17 residues. V was trimmed by 4 bases and J by 1 base, leaving 15 bases between them. The CDR3 DNA is TGTGCCACCAGTGACTCTGGGTGGCTTAGGAACACCGGGGAGCTGTTTTTT. It encodes CATSDSGWLRNTGELFF.

This clonotype appeared a few times. The genes are TRBV12-5 and TRBJ2-5; D is unclear. The CDR3 runs to 12 residues. V lost 5 bases and J lost 1, with 5 bases in between. Looked up from germline, CDR1 is LGHNT and CDR2 is FRNRAP. The CDR3 loop reads CASGPLQETQYF. The CDR3, as DNA: TGTGCTAGTGGTCCCCTCCAAGAGACCCAGTACTTC. Full variable domain (rest looked up from reference TRBV12-5 and TRBJ2-5): DARVTQTPRHKVTEMGQEVTMRCQPILGHNTVFWYRQTMMQGLELLAYFRNRAPLDDSGMPKDRFSAEMPDATLATLKIQPSEPRDSAVYFCASGPLQETQYFGPGTRLLVL.

CDR3 sequence reads: CASGPRDQNGNEQFF. CDR3 in DNA: TGTGCCAGCGGCCCCCGGGACCAAAACGGCAATGAGCAGTTCTTC. The rearrangement joins TRBV6-6 to TRBJ2-1, with D tentatively TRBD1 or TRBD2 (5 bases each). This CDR3 comprises 15 residues. Trimming stripped 8 bases from V and 6 bases from J, with 20 bases between. CDR1 is MNHNY, CDR2 SVGAGI, per germline (reference sequence).

The V call is TRBV9, the J call TRBJ2-6; no reliable D call. CDR3 size: 14 residues. Trimming removed 0 bases from V and 4 bases from J, with 5 bases in between. Per the germline V gene, CDR1 is SGDLS and CDR2 is YYNGEE. DNA of the CDR3: TGTGCCAGCAGCGTAGACGTCGGGGCCAACGTCCTGACTTTC. It specifies CASSVDVGANVLTF.

The V call is TRBV7-9, the J call TRBJ1-2, with D maybe TRBD1 (5 bases). The CDR3 contains 17 residues. Germline assignment: CDR1 SEHNR and CDR2 FQNEAQ (reference sequence). The germline V and J ends were trimmed by 4 bases and 4 bases, with 22 bases remaining between them. CDR3 sequence (DNA): TGTGCCAGCAGCTACTCCCTGCAGGGAACCACTATCTATGGCTACACCTTC. It specifies CASSYSLQGTTIYGYTF.

This clonotype was found a few times. This sequence joins TRBV20-1 and TRBJ2-3, with 12 bases fitting TRBD2. The V gene's germline CDR1 is DFQATT and CDR2 SNEGSKA (reference sequence). The CDR3 runs 14 residues. Trimming took 3 bases from V and 9 from J; bases not matched to a gene: 7. The CDR3 sequence is CSASLVLAGGTQYF. CDR3 nucleotide sequence: TGCAGTGCTAGTTTAGTCCTAGCGGGGGGGACGCAGTATTTT.

This clonotype has only a few counts. V and J are TRBV4-1 and TRBJ2-7; D is unresolved. CDR1 and CDR2 (germline): MGHRA, YSYEKL. V shed 4 bases and J shed 0 bases, with 10 bases lying between them. This CDR3 contains 14 residues. Written as DNA, the CDR3 is TGCGCCAGCAGCCCGGGCCCCAGCTCCTACGAGCAGTACGTC. It is translated as CASSPGPSSYEQYV.

This clonotype was seen only a few times. This chain uses TRBV7-2 with TRBJ2-3; 12 nucleotides line up with TRBD2. Trimming cost V 2 bases and J 7 bases; bases outside gene matches: 4. The CDR3 extends over 15 amino acids. Germline V gene sequence: CDR1 SGHTA, CDR2 FQGNSA. Here the CDR3 DNA reads TGTGCCAGCAGCTTAAGACTAGCGGGGGTGAATACGCAGTATTTT. Its protein product is CASSLRLAGVNTQYF.

This chain links TRBV21-1 with TRBJ1-5. TRBV21-1 is a known pseudogene. The CDR3 length is 13 residues. The CDR3 region has the DNA TGTGCCCACGCGGGCGGGAGCAATCAGCCCCAGCATTTT. It yields the protein CAHAGGSNQPQHF.